This record covers a single T cell receptor beta chain. This entry belongs to a study of blood T cells in healthy people across ages. Trimming left V 4 bases short and J 7 bases short, with 20 bases between. The CDR3 runs to 16 residues. Germline values: CDR1 ENHRY, CDR2 SYGVKD. A second PCR of 7 to 11 cycles used a sample-barcoded 5' primer and a J-beta primer mix. MiXCR, applied by TCRdb to the 5' RACE reads, yields one record per CDR3 protein. The sample holds approximately 1,000,000 distinct CDR3 sequences; under 45% are singletons and the top ten take under 20%. This TCR derives from a woman aged 55-69 years in good health. The sample consisted of blood. The genes are TRBV10-3 and TRBJ2-1; a weak D match, TRBD2 (7 bases). CDR3 coding DNA: TGTGCCATCAGTGCCCCCCGGGGGGCCACGACGAATGAGCAGTTCTTC. Translating it yields CAISAPRGATTNEQFF.